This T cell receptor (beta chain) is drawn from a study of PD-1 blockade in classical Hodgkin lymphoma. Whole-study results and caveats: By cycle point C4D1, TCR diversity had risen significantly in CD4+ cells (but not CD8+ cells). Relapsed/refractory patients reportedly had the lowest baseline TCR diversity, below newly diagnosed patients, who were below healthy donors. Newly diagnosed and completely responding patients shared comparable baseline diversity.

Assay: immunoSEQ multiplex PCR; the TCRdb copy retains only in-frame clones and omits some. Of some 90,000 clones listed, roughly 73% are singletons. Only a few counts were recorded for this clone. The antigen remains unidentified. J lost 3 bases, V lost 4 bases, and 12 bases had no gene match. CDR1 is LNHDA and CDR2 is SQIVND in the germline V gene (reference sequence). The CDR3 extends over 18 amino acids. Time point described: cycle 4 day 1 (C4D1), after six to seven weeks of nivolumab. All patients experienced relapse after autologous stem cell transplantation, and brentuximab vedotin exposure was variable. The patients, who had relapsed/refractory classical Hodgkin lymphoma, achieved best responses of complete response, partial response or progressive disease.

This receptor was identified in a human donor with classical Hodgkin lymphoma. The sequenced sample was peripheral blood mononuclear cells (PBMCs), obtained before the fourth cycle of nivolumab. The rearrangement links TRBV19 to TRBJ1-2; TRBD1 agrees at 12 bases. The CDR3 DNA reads TGTGCCAGTAGTACGGACGGATCTGGGACAGGGGGCTACTATGGCTACACCTTC. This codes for CASSTDGSGTGGYYGYTF.